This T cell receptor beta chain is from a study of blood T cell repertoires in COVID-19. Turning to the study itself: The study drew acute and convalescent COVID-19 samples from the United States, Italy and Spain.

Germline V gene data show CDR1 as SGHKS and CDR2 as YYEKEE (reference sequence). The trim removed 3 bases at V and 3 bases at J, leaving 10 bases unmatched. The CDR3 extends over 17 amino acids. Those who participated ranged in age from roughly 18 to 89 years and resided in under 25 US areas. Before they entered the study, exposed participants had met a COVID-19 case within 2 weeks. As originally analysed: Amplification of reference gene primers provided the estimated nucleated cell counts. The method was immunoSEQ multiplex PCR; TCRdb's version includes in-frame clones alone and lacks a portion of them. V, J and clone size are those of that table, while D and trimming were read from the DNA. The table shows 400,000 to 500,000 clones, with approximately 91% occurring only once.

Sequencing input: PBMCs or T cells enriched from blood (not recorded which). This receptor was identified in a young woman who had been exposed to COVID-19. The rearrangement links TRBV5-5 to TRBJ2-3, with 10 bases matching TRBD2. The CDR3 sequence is CASSSTAGGELTDTQYF. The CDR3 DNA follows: TGTGCCAGCAGCTCGACAGCGGGAGGGGAGTTGACAGATACGCAGTATTTT.